A single sample is the source of the 9 T cell receptor beta chains below, sequenced in a study of post-analysis software for immune sequencing data. Study-level findings and limits: Controls showed lower frequencies than patients for roughly five TRBV segments, and TRBV5-6, TRBV5-1 and TRBV20-1 were among these.

Their antigens remain unidentified. Presence of unique molecular identifiers characterized the TCR beta cDNA libraries. TCRdb re-derived calls from the PCR reads in MiXCR, one entry per CDR3 protein. The table shows fewer than 850,000 distinct CDR3 sequences, with less than 35% occurring only once. Material: blood. These receptors originate from a girl between 5 and 17 years old with multiple sclerosis.

This clonotype has only a few counts. The chain uses TRBV7-2 and TRBJ2-7, with D possibly being TRBD2 (6 bases). V lost 5 bases, J lost 1 base, and 18 bases lay in between. Germline V CDR1 and CDR2: SGHTA, FQGNSA. The CDR3 has 16 residues. The CDR3 loop is CASSGGWGEYSYEQYF. DNA of the CDR3: TGTGCCAGCAGCGGGGGGTGGGGGGAATATTCCTACGAGCAGTACTTC.

This sequence joins TRBV10-3 and TRBJ2-7; D is unresolved. The CDR3 covers 13 residues. Germline lookup yields CDR1 ENHRY and CDR2 SYGVKD. Trimming stripped 6 bases from V and 3 bases from J, with 12 bases between. The CDR3 loop is CAIRLNDDYEQYF. The DNA for the CDR3 is TGTGCCATCAGACTCAACGACGACTACGAGCAGTACTTC.

This sequence joins TRBV10-2 and TRBJ2-5, with D unclear. The CDR3 is 13 amino acids. Germline lookup yields CDR1 WSHSY and CDR2 SAAADI. V was trimmed by 6 bases and J by 2 bases, leaving 10 bases between them. The CDR3 DNA follows: TGCGCCAGCAGATTAGGGCTGCAAGAGACCCAGTACTTC. Residues: CASRLGLQETQYF.

The chain uses TRBV10-3 and TRBJ2-1, with 8 positions matching TRBD1. The CDR3 is 17 amino acids. J was trimmed by 0 bases and V by 8 bases; bases with no gene match: 12. Looked up from germline, CDR1 is ENHRY and CDR2 is SYGVKD. CDR3 DNA sequence: TGTGCCATCCTCGCCACGGACAGGGACGGCTCCTACAATGAGCAGTTCTTC. Translated, it gives CAILATDRDGSYNEQFF.

This clonotype was counted at least ten times. V gene TRBV7-2 combines with J gene TRBJ2-5, with TRBD1 as a possible D gene (5 bases). CDR1 and CDR2 (germline): SGHTA, FQGNSA. This CDR3 region has 13 residues. V gave up 3 bases and J gave up 2 bases, with 7 bases separating them. The CDR3 sequence is CASSFDRQETQYF. CDR3 coding DNA: TGTGCCAGCAGCTTTGACAGACAAGAGACCCAGTACTTC.

The sample holds a few counts of this clonotype. V gene TRBV12-3 or TRBV12-4 combines with J gene TRBJ1-2, with 9 bases lining up with TRBD1. Trimming at V came to 6 bases and at J to 10 bases, leaving 12 bases not matched to a gene. This CDR3 is built from 14 residues. DNA for the CDR3: TGTGCCAGCAGCCCCGACAGGGACAGGGCTGTCTACACCTTC. Translated, it gives CASSPDRDRAVYTF.

The rearrangement links TRBV6-2 or TRBV6-3 to TRBJ2-7; D may correspond to TRBD1 or TRBD2 (5 bases each). V lost 2 bases, J lost 3 bases, and 11 bases lay in between. Germline V lookup: CDR1 MNHEY, CDR2 SVGEGT. This CDR3 is built from 14 residues. CDR3 in DNA: TGTGCCAGCAGTTACGGGGGAGAAGGCTACGAGCAGTACTTC. Its translation: CASSYGGEGYEQYF.

V is TRBV6-4 and J is TRBJ2-1; 7 nucleotides align to TRBD2. Germline CDR1 MRHNA, CDR2 SNTAGT. The CDR3 runs to 15 residues. V dropped 5 bases and J dropped 3; count of bases not matched to a gene: 7. The CDR3, as DNA: TGTGCCAGCAGTTCAAGCGGGGAGGGCTACAATGAGCAGTTCTTC. It translates to CASSSSGEGYNEQFF.

The CDR3: CSAPTGGGYEQYF. The CDR3 DNA reads TGCAGTGCCCCAACGGGGGGTGGTTACGAGCAGTACTTC. The genes are TRBV20-1 and TRBJ2-7; TRBD2 matches at 7 bases. The CDR3 contains 13 residues. CDR1 is DFQATT and CDR2 is SNEGSKA in the germline V gene (reference sequence). The V segment lost 6 bases and the J segment 4 bases; nucleotides outside the gene matches: 9.